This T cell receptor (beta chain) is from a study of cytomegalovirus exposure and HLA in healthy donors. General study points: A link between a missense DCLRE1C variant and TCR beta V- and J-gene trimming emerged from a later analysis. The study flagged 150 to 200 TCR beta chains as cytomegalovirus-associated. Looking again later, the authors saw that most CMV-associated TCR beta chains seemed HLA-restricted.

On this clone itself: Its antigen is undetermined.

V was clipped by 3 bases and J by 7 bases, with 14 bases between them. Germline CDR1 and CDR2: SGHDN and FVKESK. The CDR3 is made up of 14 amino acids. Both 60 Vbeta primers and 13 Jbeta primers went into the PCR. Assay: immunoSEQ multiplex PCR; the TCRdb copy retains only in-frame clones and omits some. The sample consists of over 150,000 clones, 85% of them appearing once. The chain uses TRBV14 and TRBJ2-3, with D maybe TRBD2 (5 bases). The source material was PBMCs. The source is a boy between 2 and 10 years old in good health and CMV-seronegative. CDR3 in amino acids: CASSHRTGLNTQYF. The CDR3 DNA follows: TGTGCCAGCAGCCACCGGACTGGTCTGAATACGCAGTATTTT.